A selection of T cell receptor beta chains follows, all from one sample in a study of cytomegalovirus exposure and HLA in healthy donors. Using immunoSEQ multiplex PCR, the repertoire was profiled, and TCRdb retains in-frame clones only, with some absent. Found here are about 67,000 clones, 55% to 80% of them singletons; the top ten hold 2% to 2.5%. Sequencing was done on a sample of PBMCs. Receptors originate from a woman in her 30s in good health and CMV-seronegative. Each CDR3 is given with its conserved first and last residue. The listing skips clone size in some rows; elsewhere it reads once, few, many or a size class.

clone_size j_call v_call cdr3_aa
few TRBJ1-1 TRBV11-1 CASSLLDPGTEAFF
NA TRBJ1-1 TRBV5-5 CASSSGQVYTEAFF
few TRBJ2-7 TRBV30 CAWRRQGSYEQYF
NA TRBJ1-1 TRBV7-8 CASSSSLHTEAFF
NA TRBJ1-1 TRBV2 CASRPDTGGRTEAFF
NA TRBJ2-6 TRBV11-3 CASSLRAGGGGANVLTF
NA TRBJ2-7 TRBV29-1 CSAGTASYEQYF
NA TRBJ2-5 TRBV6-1 CASSEGTGVETQYF
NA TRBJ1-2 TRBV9 CASRQTGHRYGYTF
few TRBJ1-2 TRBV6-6 CASSPLRIYLNYGYTF
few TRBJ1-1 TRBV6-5 CASNQGAEAFF
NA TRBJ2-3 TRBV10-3 CAIRSGLAAATDTQYF
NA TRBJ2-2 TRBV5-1 CASSLVQSLGAGELFF
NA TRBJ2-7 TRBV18 CASSPGLAGDHEQYF
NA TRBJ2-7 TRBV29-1 CSVAQEGTGGVEQYF
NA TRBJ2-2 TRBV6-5 CASSYSPRSDTGELFF
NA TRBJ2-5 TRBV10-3 CAISTQETQYF
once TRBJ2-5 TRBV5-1 CASSLEGRGETQYF
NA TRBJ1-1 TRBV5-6 CASSLGRGRNTEAFF
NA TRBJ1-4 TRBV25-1 CASSTLRDSREKLFF
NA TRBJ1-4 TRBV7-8 CASSLTPGRGTNEKLFF
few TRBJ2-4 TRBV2 CASSRQVSHIQYF
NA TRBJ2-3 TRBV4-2 CASSSTSGGAIDTQYF
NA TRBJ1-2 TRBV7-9 CASSLETGVNYGYTF
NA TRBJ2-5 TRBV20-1 CSASPEETQYF
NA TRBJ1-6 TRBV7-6 CASSLEDSSNSPLHF
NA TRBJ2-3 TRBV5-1 CATRKGLAGADTQYF